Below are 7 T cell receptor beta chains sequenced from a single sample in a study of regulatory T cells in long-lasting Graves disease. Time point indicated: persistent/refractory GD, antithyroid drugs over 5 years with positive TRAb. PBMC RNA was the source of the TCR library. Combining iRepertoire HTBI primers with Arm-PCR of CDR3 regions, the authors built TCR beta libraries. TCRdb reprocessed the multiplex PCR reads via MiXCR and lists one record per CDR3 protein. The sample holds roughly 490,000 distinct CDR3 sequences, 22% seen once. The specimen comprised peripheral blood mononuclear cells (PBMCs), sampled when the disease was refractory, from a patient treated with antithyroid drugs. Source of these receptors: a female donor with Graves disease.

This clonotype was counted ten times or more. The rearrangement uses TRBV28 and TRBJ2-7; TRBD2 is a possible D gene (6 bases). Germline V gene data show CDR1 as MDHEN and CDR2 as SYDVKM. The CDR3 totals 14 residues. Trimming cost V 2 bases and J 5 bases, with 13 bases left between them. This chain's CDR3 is CASSLPLEGNEQYF. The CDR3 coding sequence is TGTGCCAGCAGTTTACCACTGGAGGGTAACGAGCAGTACTTC.

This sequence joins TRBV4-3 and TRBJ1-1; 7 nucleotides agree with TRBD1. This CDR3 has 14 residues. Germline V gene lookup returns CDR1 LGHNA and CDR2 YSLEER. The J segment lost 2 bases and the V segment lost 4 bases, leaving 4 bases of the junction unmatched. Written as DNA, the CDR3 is TGCGCCAGCAGCCTGACAGGGATTAACACTGAAGCTTTCTTT. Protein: CASSLTGINTEAFF.

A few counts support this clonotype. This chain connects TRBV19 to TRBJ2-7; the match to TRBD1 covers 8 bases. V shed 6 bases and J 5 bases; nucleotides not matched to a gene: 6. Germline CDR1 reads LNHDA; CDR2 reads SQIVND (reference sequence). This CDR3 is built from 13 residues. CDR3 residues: CASRRTGFDEQYF. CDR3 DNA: TGTGCCAGTAGGAGGACAGGGTTCGACGAGCAGTACTTC.

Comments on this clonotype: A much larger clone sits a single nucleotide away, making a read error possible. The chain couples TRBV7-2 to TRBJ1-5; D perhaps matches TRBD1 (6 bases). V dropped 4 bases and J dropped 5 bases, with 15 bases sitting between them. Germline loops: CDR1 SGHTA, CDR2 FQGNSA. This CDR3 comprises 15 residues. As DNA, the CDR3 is TGTACCAGCAGCTGGTTGTACAGGGAGGATCAGCCCCAGCATTTT. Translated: CTSSWLYREDQPQHF.

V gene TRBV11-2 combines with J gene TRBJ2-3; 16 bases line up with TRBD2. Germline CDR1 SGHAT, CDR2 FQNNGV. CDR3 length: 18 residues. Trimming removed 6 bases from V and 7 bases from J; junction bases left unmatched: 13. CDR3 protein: CASRSITGTSGRGNTQYF. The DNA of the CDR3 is TGTGCCAGCAGGTCAATCACCGGGACTAGCGGGAGGGGAAATACGCAGTATTTT.

The CDR3 is CASRRTDDYNEQFF. The CDR3 DNA sequence: TGTGCCAGCAGGCGGACGGATGACTACAATGAGCAGTTCTTC. This sequence joins TRBV12-3 or TRBV12-4 and TRBJ2-1; D gene unclear. Between the trimmed V and J ends, which lost 6 bases and 3 bases, there was a span of 12 bases. This CDR3 has 14 amino acids.

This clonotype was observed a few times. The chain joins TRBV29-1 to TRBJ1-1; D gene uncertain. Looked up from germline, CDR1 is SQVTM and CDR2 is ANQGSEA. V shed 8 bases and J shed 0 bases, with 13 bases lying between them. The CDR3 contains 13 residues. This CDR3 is CSHSVEMNTEAFF. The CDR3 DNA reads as TGCAGCCACTCAGTCGAAATGAACACTGAAGCTTTCTTT.